These T cell receptor beta chains were read from a single sample in a study of control samples from healthy donors and cancer patients. Data came from immunoSEQ multiplex PCR; TCRdb stores just in-frame clones and leaves some out. The data show about 170,000 clones, around 93% seen once. The sample consisted of blood. Source of these receptors: an older woman in good health. CDR3s leave out the opening cysteine and the closing phenylalanine or tryptophan. A D gene is named only where the DNA matches it firmly.

v_gene: TRBV5-4
d_gene: -
CDR3aa: ASSPTGTRKNTEAF

v_gene: TRBV18
d_gene: TRBD1
CDR3aa: ASSPRQGTDTQY

v_gene: TRBV3-1/TRBV3-2
d_gene: -
CDR3aa: ASSRTLGDSDTQY

v_gene: TRBV28
d_gene: -
CDR3aa: ASSLYSGGREKLF

v_gene: TRBV7-8
d_gene: -
CDR3aa: ASKTGRSTDTQY

v_gene: TRBV19
d_gene: -
CDR3aa: ASSILGGGEQF

v_gene: TRBV7-3
d_gene: -
CDR3aa: AKKMWVSSYEQY

v_gene: TRBV6-9
d_gene: -
CDR3aa: ARGGEYGYT

v_gene: TRBV11-3
d_gene: -
CDR3aa: ATAQGSYNEQF

v_gene: TRBV18
d_gene: -
CDR3aa: ASSPLQGDNSPLH

v_gene: TRBV7-2
d_gene: -
CDR3aa: ASSVVGGGGITDTQY

v_gene: TRBV5-1
d_gene: -
CDR3aa: ASSFSGDSNTEAF

v_gene: TRBV4-3
d_gene: -
CDR3aa: ASSQATTPDLTGNTIY

v_gene: TRBV28
d_gene: TRBD1
CDR3aa: ASMGGQGVNSPLH

v_gene: TRBV5-1
d_gene: TRBD1
CDR3aa: ASGWDSTNYGYT

v_gene: TRBV6-6
d_gene: -
CDR3aa: ASRGLPGGRTEAF

v_gene: TRBV2
d_gene: TRBD1
CDR3aa: ASRDRTGGNSPLH

v_gene: TRBV6-5
d_gene: -
CDR3aa: ASSYRSQETQY

v_gene: TRBV27
d_gene: TRBD1
CDR3aa: ASSFVTGGGSSYNEQF

v_gene: TRBV19
d_gene: -
CDR3aa: ASSIDPRDGQPQH

v_gene: TRBV11-2
d_gene: -
CDR3aa: ASSFTGMDEQF

v_gene: TRBV20-1
d_gene: -
CDR3aa: SASSGSEQF

v_gene: TRBV7-9
d_gene: TRBD1
CDR3aa: ASSFITGQYNEKLF

v_gene: TRBV3-1/TRBV3-2
d_gene: -
CDR3aa: ASSQDGPDEAGCLYEQY

v_gene: TRBV19
d_gene: TRBD1
CDR3aa: ASSYTRGYGYT

v_gene: TRBV5-1
d_gene: -
CDR3aa: ASSPGGGNLFEAF

v_gene: TRBV6-2/TRBV6-3
d_gene: -
CDR3aa: ASSYRQLANYGYT

v_gene: TRBV10-3
d_gene: -
CDR3aa: AISESGGWGNTEAF

v_gene: TRBV2
d_gene: -
CDR3aa: ASNQGATEAF

v_gene: TRBV3-1/TRBV3-2
d_gene: -
CDR3aa: ASSQGDQPQH

v_gene: TRBV7-2
d_gene: -
CDR3aa: ATNGGGSYNEQF

v_gene: TRBV10-3
d_gene: -
CDR3aa: AISEGGVDTEAF

v_gene: TRBV7-3
d_gene: -
CDR3aa: ASSSSQGEKLF

v_gene: TRBV11-2
d_gene: -
CDR3aa: ASSLVPGSNYGYT

v_gene: TRBV7-8
d_gene: -
CDR3aa: ASSLVFEVTEKLF

v_gene: TRBV25-1
d_gene: TRBD1
CDR3aa: ASSWTGSTEAF